This section outlines one T cell receptor beta chain sequence together with its context. The antigen is not known. The record originates from a study of glioma-infiltrating T cells. The study, taken as a whole, reports: Gliomas, especially low-grade, showed above-expected tissue-blood divergence; non-neoplastic patients showed below.

TCR alpha and beta CDR3 regions were amplified from RNA using iRepertoire nested multiplex PCR. MiXCR, run by TCRdb on the multiplex PCR reads, gives a single entry per CDR3 protein. The repertoire includes roughly 350,000 distinct CDR3 sequences, 41% of them detected once, and about 12% sits in the top ten. This CDR3 has 14 amino acids. In germline, CDR1 is MGHDK, CDR2 SYGVNS. Trimming stripped 6 bases from V and 4 bases from J, with 12 bases between. The specimen was glioma tissue, nonneoplastic brain tissue, or PBMCs (not recorded which). The receptor was derived from a human donor with low-grade glioma or glioblastoma, undergoing nonglioma brain surgery, or in good health (not recorded which). The genes are TRBV25-1 and TRBJ1-4; D gene unclear. CDR3: CASRGRAGNEKLFF. The CDR3 DNA is TGTGCCAGCAGAGGTCGGGCCGGTAATGAAAAACTGTTTTTT.